The 23 T cell receptor beta chains listed next were all sequenced from one sample in a study of OX40 agonist ivuxolimab in advanced cancers. Generated by immunoSEQ multiplex PCR, the TCRdb table keeps only in-frame clones and is missing some. The table shows tens of thousands of clones, with 85% to 90% occurring only once. The source was CD4+ or CD8+ T cells sorted from blood, collected in a trial of the OX40 agonist ivuxolimab. Receptors were obtained from an adult with an advanced solid tumor such as melanoma, head and neck, liver or kidney cancer.

CDR3 residues: CASSPSTDTQYF. In nucleotides, the CDR3 is TGCGCCAGCAGCCCTAGCACAGATACGCAGTATTTT. The chain joins TRBV10-1 to TRBJ2-3; D is uncertain. This CDR3 contains 12 residues. Trimming pared 6 bases from V and 0 bases from J, leaving 4 bases between. Germline CDR1 and CDR2: WNHNN and SYGVQD (reference sequence).

This chain joins TRBV9 and TRBJ2-5; 7 bases map to TRBD1. The J call may be wrong; the DNA end is better matched by TRBJ2-7. The CDR3 has 16 amino acids. The germline CDR1 and CDR2 sequences are SGDLS and YYNGEE. The CDR3 loop reads CASSTGQVEGSYEQYF. In DNA, the CDR3 is TGTGCCAGCAGCACAGGACAGGTCGAAGGCTCCTACGAGCAGTACTTC.

The chain links TRBV9 to TRBJ1-1; 7 bases line up with TRBD1. The CDR3 has 13 amino acids. Germline V gives CDR1 SGDLS, CDR2 YYNGEE. V lost 4 bases to trimming and J lost 4 bases; unmatched junction nucleotides: 4. CDR3 protein: CASSYAGGTEAFF. Here the CDR3 DNA reads TGTGCCAGCAGCTACGCAGGGGGCACTGAAGCTTTCTTT.

The chain employs TRBV19 and TRBJ2-3, with TRBD2 as a possible D gene (5 bases). The V and J ends lost 3 bases and 1 base respectively, with 14 bases between them. The CDR3 is 16 amino acids. Germline CDR1 reads LNHDA; CDR2 reads SQIVND (reference sequence). CDR3 nucleotide sequence: TGTGCCAGTAGTATTCCCGGGAAGAAAGGCACAGATACGCAGTATTTT. The encoded protein is CASSIPGKKGTDTQYF.

This clone was counted a single time. This chain uses TRBV9 with TRBJ2-7; D may correspond to TRBD1 or TRBD2 (5 bases each). The CDR3 has 16 residues. Germline CDR1 reads SGDLS; CDR2 reads YYNGEE. The germline V and J ends were trimmed by 2 bases and 5 bases, with 20 bases remaining between them. The CDR3 region is CASSVLPGTPSHEQYF. CDR3 nucleotides: TGTGCCAGCAGCGTCCTCCCCGGGACCCCCAGCCACGAGCAGTACTTC.

V gene TRBV28 combines with J gene TRBJ2-1, with 8 bases fitting TRBD2. This CDR3 region has 14 residues. V dropped 6 bases and J dropped 1; count of bases not matched to a gene: 2. Per germline, CDR1 MDHEN and CDR2 SYDVKM. As DNA, the CDR3 is TGTGCCAGCAGGACGGGAGGGTCCTACAATGAGCAGTTCTTC. Translating it yields CASRTGGSYNEQFF.

V and J are TRBV4-1 and TRBJ1-5; 7 nucleotides align to TRBD1. The CDR3 has 14 amino acids. V was clipped by 4 bases and J by 3 bases; unmatched bases: 3. Germline V gene sequence: CDR1 MGHRA, CDR2 YSYEKL. CDR3 loop: CASSPGQNNQPQHF. In DNA form, the CDR3 reads TGCGCCAGCAGCCCGGGACAGAACAATCAGCCCCAGCATTTT.

Of note for this clone: The sample carries other DNA sequences with the same CDR3. The V gene is TRBV5-1, the J gene TRBJ2-3; D gene unclear. CDR1 is SGHRS and CDR2 is YFSETQ in the germline V gene. This CDR3 contains 12 residues. Trimming pared 4 bases from V and 0 bases from J, leaving 3 bases between. The CDR3 is CASSLSTDTQYF. Written as DNA, the CDR3 is TGCGCCAGCAGCCTCAGCACAGATACGCAGTATTTT.

The chain joins TRBV28 to TRBJ2-7; no firm D call. Germline loops: CDR1 MDHEN, CDR2 SYDVKM. The CDR3 consists of 14 residues. V dropped 7 bases and J dropped 2 bases, with 15 bases sitting between them. This chain's CDR3 is CASKSFGFPYEQYF. CDR3 bases: TGTGCCAGCAAGTCCTTTGGCTTCCCCTACGAGCAGTACTTC.

This clone was detected once. The chain has TRBV6-1 and TRBJ2-7; 10 bases map to TRBD2. J lost 0 bases, V lost 4 bases, and 6 bases had no gene match. This CDR3 has 16 residues. The germline gives CDR1 MNHNS, CDR2 SASEGT. The CDR3 sequence: CASSGRLAGGSYEQYF. The CDR3 nucleotides read TGTGCCAGCAGTGGTAGACTAGCGGGTGGCTCCTACGAGCAGTACTTC.

This rearrangement joins TRBV11-2 to TRBJ2-1, with D maybe TRBD2 (5 bases). V was shortened by 2 bases and J by 10 bases, with 24 bases between the two germline ends. The CDR3 covers 17 residues. The germline V gene has CDR1 SGHAT and CDR2 FQNNGV. The DNA for the CDR3 is TGTGCCAGCAGCTTATTTTCGACTCGGCTAGCCCGAGTGGAGCAGTTCTTC. Translation: CASSLFSTRLARVEQFF.

The J gene is TRBJ2-7, the V gene TRBV19, with 16 nucleotides matching TRBD2. V trimming: 9 bases; J trimming: 6 bases; junction bases outside the gene matches: 20. The CDR3 sequence is 19 residues long. Germline V lookup: CDR1 LNHDA, CDR2 SQIVND (reference sequence). The CDR3, as DNA: TGTGCCAGCCAGAGGCTCGATCCGGGGACTAGCGGGAGGGTGGGCGAGCAGTACTTC. The encoded protein is CASQRLDPGTSGRVGEQYF.

The chain has TRBV30 and TRBJ2-3; 8 positions match TRBD2. V lost 1 base and J lost 0; bases outside the gene matches: 6. This CDR3 is 16 amino acids long. The germline V gene has CDR1 GTSNPN and CDR2 SVGIG (reference sequence). This CDR3 reads CAWSGERELSTDTQYF. The CDR3, as DNA: TGTGCCTGGAGTGGGGAGCGGGAGCTTAGCACAGATACGCAGTATTTT.

The chain carries TRBV6-1 and TRBJ2-7; 8 positions match TRBD1. The germline V gene has CDR1 MNHNS and CDR2 SASEGT. The V gene end was trimmed by 2 bases and the J gene end by 6 bases; junction bases not matched to a gene: 6. The CDR3 covers 14 residues. CDR3 sequence reads: CASSEPPGGREQYF. Here the CDR3 DNA reads TGTGCCAGCAGTGAACCCCCAGGGGGCCGCGAGCAGTACTTC.

This clone was observed a few times. V is TRBV5-1 and J is TRBJ2-7; TRBD1 matches at 7 bases. J gave up 0 bases and V 0 bases, and 3 bases lay outside the gene matches. CDR3 size: 15 residues. Germline V gene sequence: CDR1 SGHRS, CDR2 YFSETQ. The CDR3 DNA is TGCGCCAGCAGCTTGGCCCGGGACAGCTCCTACGAGCAGTACTTC. It codes for CASSLARDSSYEQYF.

This chain uses TRBV11-3 with TRBJ2-5, with TRBD2 matching 7 bases. The germline CDR1 and CDR2 sequences are SGHNT and YENEEA. The V and J ends lost 3 bases and 5 bases, in that order; junction bases with no gene match: 0. This CDR3 region has 12 residues. The CDR3 sequence is CASSFGGETQYF. The CDR3 coding sequence is TGTGCCAGCAGCTTCGGGGGGGAGACCCAGTACTTC.

The chain links TRBV2 to TRBJ2-5, with D perhaps matching TRBD1 or TRBD2 (5 bases each). This CDR3 comprises 16 residues. Trimming stripped 6 bases from V and 3 bases from J, with 20 bases between. Germline values: CDR1 SNHLY, CDR2 FYNNEI. The CDR3 DNA follows: TGTGCCAGCAGGGCCCTCGGGGCCCTCAAGGAAGAGACCCAGTACTTC. Its translation: CASRALGALKEETQYF.

The chain combines TRBV9 with TRBJ2-1, with D possibly matching TRBD1 (5 bases). Germline CDR1 reads SGDLS; CDR2 reads YYNGEE. The length of the CDR3 is 16 residues. Trimming shortened V by 2 bases and J by 0 bases, and 12 bases separated the two germline ends. The CDR3 DNA reads as TGTGCCAGCAGCGTCGAAGGGGTGGTCTCCTACAATGAGCAGTTCTTC. As protein: CASSVEGVVSYNEQFF.

The chain combines TRBV29-1 with TRBJ2-3; TRBD2 agrees at 10 bases. The length of the CDR3 is 18 residues. CDR1 is SQVTM, CDR2 ANQGSEA, per germline. V was clipped by 3 bases and J by 0 bases; unmatched bases: 12. The CDR3 DNA follows: TGCAGCGTTGAGTGGGGCCAGCGGGAGGGCCGGAGCACAGATACGCAGTATTTT. Its translation is CSVEWGQREGRSTDTQYF.

The CDR3 nucleotides read TGTGCCAGCAGCGCCGGGACACAATTCACCGGGGAGCTGTTTTTT. Its protein is CASSAGTQFTGELFF. The chain is built from TRBV28 and TRBJ2-2, with D possibly TRBD1 on 6 matching bases. Germline V gene lookup returns CDR1 MDHEN and CDR2 SYDVKM. The CDR3 runs to 15 residues. Trimming pared 6 bases from V and 4 bases from J, leaving 15 bases between.

The sample holds a few counts of this clone. The DNA for the CDR3 is TGTGCCAGCAGGTCGGGGACTAGCAGTTACGAGCAGTACTTC. This sequence encodes CASRSGTSSYEQYF. V is TRBV6-1 and J is TRBJ2-7; 9 bases agree with TRBD2. V shed 6 bases, J shed 4 bases, and the junction held 7 bases outside the gene matches. This CDR3 is built from 14 residues. Germline V gene data show CDR1 as MNHNS and CDR2 as SASEGT.

CDR3 nucleotides: TGTGCCAGCAGCCGTCTTGTGCCTAACTATGGCTACACCTTC. Translating it yields CASSRLVPNYGYTF. The chain recombines TRBV28 with TRBJ1-2; D not resolved. Per the germline V gene, CDR1 is MDHEN and CDR2 is SYDVKM. Trimming took 6 bases from V and 0 from J, leaving 11 bases between them. CDR3 size: 14 residues.

V gene TRBV5-6 combines with J gene TRBJ1-5; 7 bases align to TRBD1. V shed 0 bases, J shed 3 bases, and the junction held 3 bases outside the gene matches. This CDR3 has 15 amino acids. Germline assignment: CDR1 SGHDT and CDR2 YYEEEE. DNA for the CDR3: TGTGCCAGCAGCTTGGGACAGGGCCCCAATCAGCCCCAGCATTTT. Translation gives CASSLGQGPNQPQHF.